These 8 T cell receptor beta chains originate from one sample sequenced in a study of blood T cell repertoires in COVID-19 (TCRdb year 2020). The library was produced with the immunoSEQ multiplex PCR assay. TCRdb carries this immuneACCESS record with in-frame sequences only. Its versions omit some clonotypes, under half of them owing to an unresolved V gene in the studies checked, with the rest unexplained. Across this sample there are about 180,000 clones, with about 83% seen only once. Around 13% of the sample is held by the ten biggest clonotypes. Sequenced input: peripheral blood. These receptors were collected from an older woman with COVID-19, enrolled during active disease.

The chain is built from TRBV18 and TRBJ2-2; D perhaps matches TRBD1 (6 bases). V lost 4 bases and J lost 3, with 12 bases in between. The CDR3 length is 15 residues. Germline CDR1 is KGHSH and CDR2 is LQKENI. In DNA, the CDR3 is TGTGCCAGCTCACTGGGACGGACAGACACCGGGGAGCTGTTTTTT. Translation: CASSLGRTDTGELFF.

This chain connects TRBV7-2 to TRBJ1-3; 11 nucleotides agree with TRBD1. The germline CDR1 and CDR2 sequences are SGHTA and FQGNSA. The trim removed 5 bases at V and 6 bases at J, leaving 3 bases unmatched. The CDR3 covers 14 residues. CDR3 nucleotide sequence: TGTGCCAGCAGCCGGGGACAGGGGGAAAACACCATATATTTT. This gives the protein CASSRGQGENTIYF.

As DNA, the CDR3 is TGTGCCAGCAGCACACTAGGGGGAGGGGAGACCCAGTACTTC. It encodes CASSTLGGGETQYF. The gene calls are TRBV11-3 and TRBJ2-5, with a weak D call TRBD2 (7 bases). This CDR3 contains 14 residues. Germline CDR1 SGHNT, CDR2 YENEEA. Trimming took off 5 bases at V and 5 bases at J, with 15 bases between the two ends. The full variable domain, its missing parts supplied by reference TRBV11-3 and TRBJ2-5, is EAGVVQSPRYKIIEKKQPVAFWCNPISGHNTLYWYLQNLGQGPELLIRYENEEAVDDSQLPKDRFSAERLKGVDSTLKIQPAELGDSAVYLCASSTLGGGETQYFGPGTRLLVL.

This chain links TRBV29-1 with TRBJ2-7, with unresolved D. The germline V gene has CDR1 SQVTM and CDR2 ANQGSEA. V shed 1 base and J shed 2 bases, with 6 bases lying between them. The length of the CDR3 is 12 residues. CDR3 sequence reads: CSVEGATYEQYF. CDR3 coding DNA: TGCAGCGTTGAAGGGGCTACCTACGAGCAGTACTTC.

The chain is built from TRBV3-1 (or the pseudogene TRBV3-2) and TRBJ2-2; possibly TRBD1 for D (5 bases). V gave up 6 bases and J gave up 1 base, with 9 bases separating them. The CDR3 is made up of 14 amino acids. The V gene's germline CDR1 is LGHDT and CDR2 YNNKEL (reference sequence). The CDR3 region has the DNA TGTGCCAGCAGACCTCAGGGGAACACCGGGGAGCTGTTTTTT. It is translated as CASRPQGNTGELFF.

The V call is TRBV29-1, the J call TRBJ2-7; 8 bases are shared with TRBD1. Germline V gene data show CDR1 as SQVTM and CDR2 as ANQGSEA. There are 14 residues in the CDR3. Germline trimming cut 8 bases from V and 3 bases from J; bases unmatched to any gene: 12. The CDR3 here is CSPRKTGVIYEQYF. CDR3 nucleotides: TGCAGCCCCAGAAAGACAGGGGTTATCTACGAGCAGTACTTC.

The chain links TRBV2 to TRBJ2-3; 7 positions match TRBD2. Germline V CDR1 and CDR2: SNHLY, FYNNEI. V dropped 8 bases and J dropped 10; count of bases not matched to a gene: 15. The CDR3 spans 14 residues. In nucleotides, the CDR3 is TGTGCCAGCGTAAACACCCTGACCGGGGGGTCGCAGTATTTT. It specifies CASVNTLTGGSQYF.

V is TRBV11-3 and J is TRBJ2-5; 10 nucleotides match TRBD1. This CDR3 has 16 residues. V gave up 2 bases and J gave up 4 bases; unmatched junction bases: 7. Germline-derived CDR1 and CDR2 are SGHNT and YENEEA. The CDR3 nucleotides read TGTGCCAGCAGCTTAAGACAGGGGGCTGTTCGAGAGACCCAGTACTTC. Protein product: CASSLRQGAVRETQYF.